Listed below are T cell receptor beta chains from one sample, sequenced in a study of T cell repertoires in cytomegalovirus infection. TCRdb re-derived calls from the reads in MiXCR, one entry per CDR3 protein. This sample has some 400,000 distinct CDR3 sequences, with around 32% found just once. The source material was PBMCs. Receptors originate from a human donor in good health (CMV status not recorded). Some clones in this sample may be carry-over from other donors' samples. Each CDR3 is given with its conserved first and last residue.

TRBV11-2	TRBJ1-1	CASSSSLVVQGTRTTEAFF
TRBV7-9	TRBJ1-4	CASSNTQGYYEKLFF
TRBV14	TRBJ2-1	CASSQRSGERLYNEQFF
TRBV10-2	TRBJ1-2	CASSEGGGYTF
TRBV7-2	TRBJ1-1	CASSYGQNMNTEAFF
TRBV7-2	TRBJ2-2	CASSLAPTSGGGSTGELFF
TRBV7-8	TRBJ2-2	CASSFSGGAGGELFF
TRBV7-2	TRBJ2-7	CASSFLYEQYF
TRBV4-3	TRBJ1-1	CASSQDVRGEGAFF
TRBV11-2	TRBJ2-7	CASSHRDRVMYEQYF
TRBV10-1	TRBJ1-4	CASSAGTLSTNEKLFF
TRBV7-2	TRBJ2-2	CASTSGGNTGELFF
TRBV7-9	TRBJ1-4	CASNFMTASNEKLFF
TRBV19	TRBJ2-1	CASSTGGGGYNEQFF
TRBV7-2	TRBJ1-2	CASSHSTGTDLNYGYTF
TRBV27	TRBJ1-3	CASSPDRPGNTIYF
TRBV19	TRBJ1-1	CASTFNGRSTEAFF
TRBV7-2	TRBJ2-3	CASSPGGPGGGTQYF
TRBV20-1	TRBJ2-7	CSARDSGLAVEQYF
TRBV28	TRBJ2-1	CASSLEPLQGWFNEQFF
TRBV7-2	TRBJ1-6	CASSPADLGNSPLHF
TRBV7-2	TRBJ2-7	CASSSYSYRAGDEQYF
TRBV7-9	TRBJ2-6	CASSRQGSTGANVLTF
TRBV7-9	TRBJ2-7	CASSLQDRYYSNEQYF
TRBV7-9	TRBJ1-1	CASNLFQDGKAFF
TRBV28	TRBJ2-6	CASSLLGAGSGANVLTF
TRBV7-2	TRBJ1-5	CASSPSRNQPQHF
TRBV4-1	TRBJ2-3	CASSHGDREADTQYF
TRBV7-2	TRBJ1-5	CASSLYPGVEQPQHF
TRBV12-3/TRBV12-4	TRBJ2-5	CASSAGTETSGEEETQYF
TRBV7-2	TRBJ1-2	CASSPAGYYGYTF
TRBV3-1	TRBJ2-1	CASSPLFKPSGGVSVDEQFF
TRBV12-3/TRBV12-4	TRBJ2-6	CASSLVSGTGANVLTF
TRBV7-9	TRBJ2-7	CASSLVEGWAQGTYEQYF
TRBV7-2	TRBJ2-7	CASSTRDSRVGHEQYF
TRBV7-2	TRBJ2-2	CASRHHSTSGLNAGELFF
TRBV7-2	TRBJ2-7	CASSLAATNYEQYF
TRBV19	TRBJ1-5	CASRDSRPQPQHF
TRBV27	TRBJ2-5	CASSSAGVAETQYF
TRBV11-2	TRBJ1-2	CASSSSPEDGYTF
TRBV7-6	TRBJ2-5	CASSRMPQETQYF
TRBV4-1	TRBJ1-1	CAVSQAWTALNTEAFF
TRBV6-2/TRBV6-3	TRBJ1-1	CASRPDRGLGNTEAFF
TRBV7-6	TRBJ2-5	CASSPQVDQTGGEETQYF
TRBV27	TRBJ1-6	CASTPDSYNSPLHF